These 3 T cell receptor beta chains originate from one sample sequenced in a study of patients and donors after allogeneic stem cell transplantation. MiXCR, run by TCRdb on the RT-PCR reads, gives a single entry per CDR3 protein. The repertoire holds approximately 140,000 distinct CDR3 sequences, about a third seen once, with about 50% in the top ten. What was sequenced was blood, either unsorted or a sorted T cell fraction (not recorded which). The receptors were sampled from a human donor who was either an allogeneic HSCT recipient or a stem cell or donor lymphocyte infusion donor (not recorded which). It is not recorded whose cells these are; they may come from a transplant donor.

The table lists this clonotype with a few counts. The chain uses TRBV9 and TRBJ1-5, with a tentative D call TRBD1 (5 bases). Germline values: CDR1 SGDLS, CDR2 YYNGEE. V lost 0 bases, J lost 2 bases, and 12 bases lay in between. The CDR3 contains 16 residues. The chain's CDR3 is CASSVGSGPGNQPQHF. CDR3 nucleotides: TGTGCCAGCAGCGTAGGGTCAGGGCCGGGCAATCAGCCCCAGCATTTT.

The sample holds a few counts of this clonotype. J is TRBJ2-1 and V is TRBV12-3 or TRBV12-4, with D hard to call. With 8 bases removed from V and 8 bases from J, the gap between germline ends came to 10 bases. The CDR3 consists of 11 residues. CDR3 DNA sequence: TGTGCCAGCTCTTCTATCGATGAGCAGTTCTTC. It specifies CASSSIDEQFF.

The chain recombines TRBV7-9 with TRBJ2-5; 7 bases fit TRBD1. The CDR3 contains 15 residues. CDR1 SEHNR and CDR2 FQNEAQ come from the germline V gene (reference sequence). J lost 5 bases, V lost 1 base, and 7 bases had no gene match. The DNA for the CDR3 is TGTGCCAGCAGCTTAGGAACAGGGGCCGGCGAGACCCAGTACTTC. This gives the protein CASSLGTGAGETQYF.